This T cell receptor (beta chain) appears in the sequencing data of a study of T cell clonality in common variable immunodeficiency. The study, taken as a whole, reports: Repertoire-complication correlations in CVID were limited by patient heterogeneity. Fewer deletions and N-nucleotide insertions were reportedly seen in common variable immunodeficiency TCR beta sequences.

Data came from immunoSEQ multiplex PCR; TCRdb stores just in-frame clones and leaves some out. The sample holds approximately 35,000 clones, and no clone turns up only once. This clone appeared many times. Its antigen is as yet unknown. This sequence was found in a human donor with common variable immunodeficiency. Sequencing used peripheral blood mononuclear cells.

The CDR3 loop is CASSPSGSGANVLTF. The CDR3 DNA, read in part, is TGTGCCAGCAGCCCTAGCGGCTCTGGGGCCAACGTC. V is TRBV13 and J is TRBJ2-6; 7 bases fit TRBD2. From the germline J gene comes the end of the CDR3, since the read stops 3 residues before it. The CDR3 runs 15 residues. CDR1 and CDR2 (germline): PRHDT, FYEKMQ (reference sequence). Germline trimming cut 5 bases from V and 0 bases from J; bases unmatched to any gene: 1.